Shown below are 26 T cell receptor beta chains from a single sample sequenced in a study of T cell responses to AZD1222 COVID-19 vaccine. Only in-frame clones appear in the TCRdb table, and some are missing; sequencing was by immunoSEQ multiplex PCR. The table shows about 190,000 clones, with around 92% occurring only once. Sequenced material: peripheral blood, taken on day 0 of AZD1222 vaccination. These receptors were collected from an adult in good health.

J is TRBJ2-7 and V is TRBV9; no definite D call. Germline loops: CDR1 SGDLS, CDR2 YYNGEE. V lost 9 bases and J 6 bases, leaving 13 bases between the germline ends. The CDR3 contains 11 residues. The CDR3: CANFITGEQYF. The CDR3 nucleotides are TGTGCCAACTTTATTACCGGCGAGCAGTACTTC.

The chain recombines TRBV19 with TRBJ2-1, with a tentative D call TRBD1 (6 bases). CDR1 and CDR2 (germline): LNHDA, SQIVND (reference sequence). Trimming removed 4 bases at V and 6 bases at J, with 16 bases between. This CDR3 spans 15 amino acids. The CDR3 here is CASSTRQVPINEQFF. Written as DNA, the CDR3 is TGTGCCAGTAGTACGCGACAGGTTCCGATCAATGAGCAGTTCTTC.

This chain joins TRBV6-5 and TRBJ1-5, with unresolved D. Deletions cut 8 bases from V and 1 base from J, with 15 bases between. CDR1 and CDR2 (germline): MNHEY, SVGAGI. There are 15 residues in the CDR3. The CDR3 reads CASADGPFSNQPQHF. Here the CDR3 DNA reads TGTGCCAGCGCCGACGGACCCTTCAGCAATCAGCCCCAGCATTTT.

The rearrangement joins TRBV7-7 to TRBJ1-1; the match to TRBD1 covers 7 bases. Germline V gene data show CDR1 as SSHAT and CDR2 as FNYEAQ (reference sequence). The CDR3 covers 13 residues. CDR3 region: CAIPGQLNTEAFF. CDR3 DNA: TGTGCTATCCCGGGACAGTTGAACACTGAAGCTTTCTTT.

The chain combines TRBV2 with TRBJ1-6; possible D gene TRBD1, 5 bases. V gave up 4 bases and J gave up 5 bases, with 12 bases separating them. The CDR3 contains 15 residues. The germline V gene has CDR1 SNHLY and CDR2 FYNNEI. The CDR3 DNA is TGTGCCAGCAGTGGGAAGGGGCCGAATAATTCACCCCTCCACTTT. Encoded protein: CASSGKGPNNSPLHF.

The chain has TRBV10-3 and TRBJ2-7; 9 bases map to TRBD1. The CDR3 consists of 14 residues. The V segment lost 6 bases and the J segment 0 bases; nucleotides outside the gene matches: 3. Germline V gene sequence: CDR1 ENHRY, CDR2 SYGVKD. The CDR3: CAISGQGPSYEQYF. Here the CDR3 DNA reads TGTGCCATCAGCGGACAGGGGCCCTCCTACGAGCAGTACTTC.

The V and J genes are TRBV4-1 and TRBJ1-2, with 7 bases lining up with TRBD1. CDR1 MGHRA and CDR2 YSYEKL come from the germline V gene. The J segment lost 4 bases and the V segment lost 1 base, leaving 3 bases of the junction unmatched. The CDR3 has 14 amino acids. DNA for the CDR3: TGCGCCAGCAGCCAAGTGGCAGGGGGCTATGGCTACACCTTC. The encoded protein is CASSQVAGGYGYTF.

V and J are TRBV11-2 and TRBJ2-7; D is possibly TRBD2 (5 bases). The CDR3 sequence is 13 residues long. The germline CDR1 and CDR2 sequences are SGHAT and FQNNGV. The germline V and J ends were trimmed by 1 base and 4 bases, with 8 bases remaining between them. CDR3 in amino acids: CASSLVRGYEQYF. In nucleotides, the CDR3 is TGTGCCAGCAGCTTAGTTCGGGGATACGAGCAGTACTTC.

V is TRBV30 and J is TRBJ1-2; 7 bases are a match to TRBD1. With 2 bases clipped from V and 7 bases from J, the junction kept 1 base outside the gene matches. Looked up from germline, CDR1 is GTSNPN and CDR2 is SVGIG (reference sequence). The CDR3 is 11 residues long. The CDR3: CAWSPGGGYTF. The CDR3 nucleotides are TGTGCCTGGAGTCCAGGGGGTGGCTACACCTTC. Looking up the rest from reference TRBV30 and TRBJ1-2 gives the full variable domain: SQTIHQWPATLVQPVGSPLSLECTVEGTSNPNLYWYRQAAGRGLQLLFYSVGIGQISSEVPQNLSASRPQDRQFILSSKKLLLSDSGFYLCAWSPGGGYTFGSGTRLTVV.

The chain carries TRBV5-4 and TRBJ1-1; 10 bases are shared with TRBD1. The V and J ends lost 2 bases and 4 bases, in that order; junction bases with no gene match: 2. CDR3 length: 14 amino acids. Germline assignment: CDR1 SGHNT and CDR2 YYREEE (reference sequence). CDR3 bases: TGTGCCAGCAGCTTACGGACAGGGGGCACTGAAGCTTTCTTT. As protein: CASSLRTGGTEAFF.

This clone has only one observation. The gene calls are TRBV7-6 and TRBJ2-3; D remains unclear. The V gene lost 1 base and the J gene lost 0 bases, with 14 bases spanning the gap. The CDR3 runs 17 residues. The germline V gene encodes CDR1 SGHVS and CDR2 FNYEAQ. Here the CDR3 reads CASSLVVAVGSTDTQYF. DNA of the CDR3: TGTGCCAGCAGCTTAGTGGTGGCGGTCGGGAGCACAGATACGCAGTATTTT.

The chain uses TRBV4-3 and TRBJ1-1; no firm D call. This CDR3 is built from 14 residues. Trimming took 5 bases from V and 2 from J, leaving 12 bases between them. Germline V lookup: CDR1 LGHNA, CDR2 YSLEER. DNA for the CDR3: TGCGCCAGCAGCAACAGCATATCCAACACTGAAGCTTTCTTT. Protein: CASSNSISNTEAFF.

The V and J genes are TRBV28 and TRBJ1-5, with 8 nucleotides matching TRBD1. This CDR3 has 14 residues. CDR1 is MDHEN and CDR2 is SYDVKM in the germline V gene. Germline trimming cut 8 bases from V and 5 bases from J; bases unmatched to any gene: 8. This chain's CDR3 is CASGEQGGDQPQHF. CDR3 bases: TGTGCCAGCGGAGAACAGGGGGGCGATCAGCCCCAGCATTTT.

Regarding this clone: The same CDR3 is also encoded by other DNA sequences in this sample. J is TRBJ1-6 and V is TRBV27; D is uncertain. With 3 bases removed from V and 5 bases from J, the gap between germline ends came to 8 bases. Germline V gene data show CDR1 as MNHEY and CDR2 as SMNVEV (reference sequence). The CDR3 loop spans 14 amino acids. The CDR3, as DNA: TGTGCCAGCAGTTTCGGCACAGATAATTCACCCCTCCACTTT. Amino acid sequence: CASSFGTDNSPLHF.

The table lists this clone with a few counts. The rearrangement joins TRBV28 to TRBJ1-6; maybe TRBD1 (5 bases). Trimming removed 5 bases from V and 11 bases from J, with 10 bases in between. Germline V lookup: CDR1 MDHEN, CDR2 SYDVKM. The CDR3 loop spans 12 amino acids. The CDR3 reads CASSLGPPPLHF. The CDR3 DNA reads TGTGCCAGCAGTCTGGGACCGCCACCCCTCCACTTT.

CDR3 residues: CASSNFHFHHGYTF. DNA for the CDR3: TGTGCCAGCAGCAATTTCCACTTCCATCATGGCTACACCTTC. The rearrangement links TRBV21-1 to TRBJ1-2. TRBV21-1 is a pseudogene. The CDR3 spans 14 residues.

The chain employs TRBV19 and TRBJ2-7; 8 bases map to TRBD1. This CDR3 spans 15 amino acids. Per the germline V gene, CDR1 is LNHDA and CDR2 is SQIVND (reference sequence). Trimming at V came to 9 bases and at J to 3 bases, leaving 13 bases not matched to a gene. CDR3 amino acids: CASRGISTGDYEQYF. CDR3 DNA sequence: TGTGCCAGCCGAGGTATATCGACAGGGGACTACGAGCAGTACTTC.

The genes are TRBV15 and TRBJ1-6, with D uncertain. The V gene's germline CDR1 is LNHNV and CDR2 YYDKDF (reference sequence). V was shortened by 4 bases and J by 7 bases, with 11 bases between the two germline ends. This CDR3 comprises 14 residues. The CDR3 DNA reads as TGTGCCACCAGCAAGACCCGGACGAATTCACCCCTCCACTTT. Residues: CATSKTRTNSPLHF.

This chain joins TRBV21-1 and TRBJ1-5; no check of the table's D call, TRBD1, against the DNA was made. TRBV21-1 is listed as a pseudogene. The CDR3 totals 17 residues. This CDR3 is CASSKGLPGQGIMAQHF. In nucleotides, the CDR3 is TGTGCCAGCAGCAAAGGCTTGCCGGGACAGGGAATAATGGCCCAGCATTTT.

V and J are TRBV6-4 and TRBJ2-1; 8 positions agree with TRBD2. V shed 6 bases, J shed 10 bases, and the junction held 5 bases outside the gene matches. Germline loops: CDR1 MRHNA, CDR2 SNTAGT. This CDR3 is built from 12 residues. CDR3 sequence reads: CASSFSGGEQFF. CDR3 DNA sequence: TGTGCCAGCAGCTTCAGCGGGGGCGAGCAGTTCTTC.

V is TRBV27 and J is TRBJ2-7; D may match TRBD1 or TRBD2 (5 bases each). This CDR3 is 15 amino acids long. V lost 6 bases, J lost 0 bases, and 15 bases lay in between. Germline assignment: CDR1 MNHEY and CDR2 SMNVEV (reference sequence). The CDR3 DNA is TGTGCCAGCAGCCCCGATAGGGGACCCTCCTACGAGCAGTACTTC. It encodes CASSPDRGPSYEQYF.

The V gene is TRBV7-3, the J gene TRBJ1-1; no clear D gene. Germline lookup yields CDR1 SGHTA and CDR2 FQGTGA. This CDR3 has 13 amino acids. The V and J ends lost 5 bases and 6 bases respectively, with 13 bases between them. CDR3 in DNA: TGTGCCAGCAGCCCGAATCCGTCGTCTGAAGCTTTCTTT. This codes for CASSPNPSSEAFF.

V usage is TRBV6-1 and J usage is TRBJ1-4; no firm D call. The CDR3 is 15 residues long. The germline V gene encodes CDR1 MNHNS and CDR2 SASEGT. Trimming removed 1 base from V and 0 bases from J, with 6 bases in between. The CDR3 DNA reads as TGTGCCAGCAGTGAAGGTAGTACAACTAATGAAAAACTGTTTTTT. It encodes CASSEGSTTNEKLFF.

DNA for the CDR3: TGTGCCAGCAGTGATCTAAGCGGGAGGGGAAACAATGAGCAGTTCTTC. This translates into CASSDLSGRGNNEQFF. This sequence joins TRBV2 and TRBJ2-1, with 10 bases that match TRBD2. V dropped 3 bases and J dropped 5; count of bases not matched to a gene: 7. This CDR3 region has 16 residues. The V gene's germline CDR1 is SNHLY and CDR2 FYNNEI.

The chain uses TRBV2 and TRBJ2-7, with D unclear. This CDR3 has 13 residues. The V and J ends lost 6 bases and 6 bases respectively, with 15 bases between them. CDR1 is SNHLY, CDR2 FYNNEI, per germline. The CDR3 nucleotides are TGTGCCAGCAGCCCCGTGTTGTCTGGCGAGCAGTACTTC. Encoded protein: CASSPVLSGEQYF.

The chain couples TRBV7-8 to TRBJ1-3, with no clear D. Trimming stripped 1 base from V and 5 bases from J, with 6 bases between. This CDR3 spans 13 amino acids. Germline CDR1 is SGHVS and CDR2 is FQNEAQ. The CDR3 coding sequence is TGTGCCAGCAGCTTAGACAGAAGAAACACCATATATTTT. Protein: CASSLDRRNTIYF.